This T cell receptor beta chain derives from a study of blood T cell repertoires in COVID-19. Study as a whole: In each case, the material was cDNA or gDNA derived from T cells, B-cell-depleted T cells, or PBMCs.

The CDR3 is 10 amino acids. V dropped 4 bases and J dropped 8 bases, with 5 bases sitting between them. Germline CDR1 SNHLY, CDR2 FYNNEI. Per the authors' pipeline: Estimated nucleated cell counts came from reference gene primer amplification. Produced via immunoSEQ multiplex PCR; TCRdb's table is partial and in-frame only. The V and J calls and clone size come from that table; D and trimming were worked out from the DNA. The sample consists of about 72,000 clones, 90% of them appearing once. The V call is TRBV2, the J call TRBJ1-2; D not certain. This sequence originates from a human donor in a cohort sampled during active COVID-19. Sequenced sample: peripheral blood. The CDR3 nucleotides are TGTGCCAGCAGTGGGGAGGGCTACACCTTC. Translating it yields CASSGEGYTF. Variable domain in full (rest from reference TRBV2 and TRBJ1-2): EPEVTQTPSHQVTQMGQEVILRCVPISNHLYFYWYRQILGQKVEFLVSFYNNEISEKSEIFDDQFSVERPDGSNFTLKIRSTKLEDSAMYFCASSGEGYTFGSGTRLTVV.